This T cell receptor (beta chain) was sequenced during a study of cytotoxic CD8 clonotypes in ibrutinib-treated CLL. As for the study in general: The group held about 11 relapsed/refractory and about 15 treatment-naive patients, with 17 IGHV unmutated. Broader study findings: Clonality was higher at baseline than in age-matched healthy donors and tracked circulating CD8+ T-cell counts.

Cryopreserved PBMCs provided around 1.9 micrograms of genomic DNA for the TCR beta libraries. Concerning this clone: Its antigen is unknown.

The sequencing depth, 1 in 200,000 to 1 in 1 million T cells, was the target. Sequencing used immunoSEQ multiplex PCR; TCRdb keeps in-frame clones, though not all of them. Of over 250,000 clones in the sample, more than 70% are singletons; the top ten hold about 5.3%. The specimen was PBMCs, collected at disease progression, from a patient treated with ibrutinib. This sequence originates from a human donor with chronic lymphocytic leukemia.

CDR3 in DNA: TGTGCCAGCAGCTTCAGGCCGGGACTAAATAATTCACCCCTCCACTTT. Translated: CASSFRPGLNNSPLHF. The V gene is TRBV7-8, the J gene TRBJ1-6; maybe TRBD1 (5 bases). CDR1 is SGHVS, CDR2 FQNEAQ, per germline. V was trimmed by 3 bases and J by 5 bases, leaving 14 bases between them. The length of the CDR3 is 16 residues.